This record concerns one T cell receptor beta chain sequence. Antigen unknown. As an off-target read in a library built for alpha chains, this beta chain has a frequency of little significance. This sample stems from a study of spatial heterogeneity in lung cancer. General study findings and limits: The number of expanded tumor alpha and beta chains correlated with mutation number.

The time point was: sample taken at primary tumor resection. Every TCR cDNA molecule bore a unique molecular identifier. One entry per CDR3 protein, called by TCRdb with MiXCR from the 5' RACE reads. The table lists 16,000 or so distinct CDR3 sequences, roughly 7% of them singletons. Germline CDR1 is MDHEN and CDR2 is SYDVKM. Between the trimmed V and J ends, which lost 8 bases and 3 bases, there was a span of 17 bases. This CDR3 has 15 residues. The chain uses TRBV28 and TRBJ1-5; D not resolved. The material was lung tumor tissue, obtained at surgery. The TCR sequence derives from a female donor with early-stage non-small cell lung cancer. The CDR3 region has the DNA TGTGCCAGCCTCCCTGGTTCCGGATTCAATCAGCCCCAGCATTTT. Its translation is CASLPGSGFNQPQHF.